A single sample is the source of the 32 T cell receptor beta chains below, sequenced in a study of cytomegalovirus exposure and HLA in healthy donors. The PCR employed 60 Vbeta primers together with 13 Jbeta primers. Only in-frame clones appear in the TCRdb table, and some are missing; sequencing was by immunoSEQ multiplex PCR. The repertoire has about 200,000 clones, around 75% of them found once; the top ten carry 0.39%. The sample taken for sequencing was PBMCs. These receptors were obtained from a male donor in good health and CMV-seropositive.

V is TRBV11-2 and J is TRBJ2-1; 9 nucleotides match TRBD1. The ends lost 3 bases at V and 6 bases at J; junction bases unmatched: 12. The CDR3 extends over 17 amino acids. Germline CDR1 reads SGHAT; CDR2 reads FQNNGV. As DNA, the CDR3 is TGTGCCAGCAGCTTGTCGGCTGACAGGGGGACGGTCAATGAGCAGTTCTTC. The encoded protein is CASSLSADRGTVNEQFF.

J is TRBJ1-1 and V is TRBV18; D uncertain. Germline V gene sequence: CDR1 KGHSH, CDR2 LQKENI. The CDR3 loop spans 13 amino acids. Trimming took 3 bases from V and 2 from J, leaving 7 bases between them. The CDR3 bases are TGTGCCAGCTCACCGAGAGCTAACACTGAAGCTTTCTTT. Its protein product is CASSPRANTEAFF.

J is TRBJ2-2 and V is TRBV10-2; TRBD2 matches at 10 bases. The CDR3 runs 14 residues. The V gene's germline CDR1 is WSHSY and CDR2 SAAADI. With V trimmed by 6 bases and J by 7 bases, 5 bases remained unmatched. For the CDR3, the DNA is TGCGCCAGCAGCAGCGGGGGGGCCGGCGGGGAGCTGTTTTTT. Translation: CASSSGGAGGELFF.

This clone has a handful of counts. The chain uses TRBV5-6 and TRBJ1-2, with a possible D match to TRBD1 (5 bases). V gave up 0 bases and J gave up 8 bases, with 17 bases separating them. In germline, CDR1 is SGHDT, CDR2 YYEEEE. The CDR3 runs 15 residues. CDR3 region: CASSLAGRVMEGYTF. The CDR3, as DNA: TGTGCCAGCAGCTTGGCTGGCAGGGTGATGGAAGGCTACACCTTC.

This chain joins TRBV7-6 and TRBJ2-1; tentatively, D is TRBD2 (5 bases). Germline V lookup: CDR1 SGHVS, CDR2 FNYEAQ. V was shortened by 4 bases and J by 7 bases, with 14 bases between the two germline ends. The CDR3 totals 14 residues. CDR3 sequence (DNA): TGTGCCAGCAGCTCGGCGATAGCGCTAAATGAGCAGTTCTTC. Translation: CASSSAIALNEQFF. Full variable domain (missing parts from reference TRBV7-6 and TRBJ2-1): GAGVSQSPRYKVTKRGQDVALRCDPISGHVSLYWYRQALGQGPEFLTYFNYEAQQDKSGLPNDRFSAERPEGSISTLTIQRTEQRDSAMYRCASSSAIALNEQFFGPGTRLTVL.

The chain uses TRBV21-1 and TRBJ1-3; the D segment call TRBD1 is taken from the table without a DNA check. TRBV21-1 is noted as a pseudogene. The CDR3 is 15 amino acids. This CDR3 is CASSIWDRRRNTIYF. In nucleotides, the CDR3 is TGTGCCAGCAGCATATGGGACAGGAGGAGGAACACCATATATTTT.

This chain uses TRBV7-8 with TRBJ2-1, with 8 bases that match TRBD2. The CDR3 sequence is 16 residues long. CDR1 is SGHVS, CDR2 FQNEAQ, per germline. The J segment lost 4 bases and the V segment lost 1 base, leaving 6 bases of the junction unmatched. CDR3 nucleotides: TGTGCCAGCAGCTTAGTGAGGACTAGCCTATACAATGAGCAGTTCTTC. It translates to CASSLVRTSLYNEQFF.

This chain joins TRBV6-4 and TRBJ2-6, with a possible D match to TRBD1 (6 bases). Trimming removed 7 bases from V and 4 bases from J, with 17 bases in between. CDR3 size: 16 residues. CDR1 is MRHNA and CDR2 is SNTAGT in the germline V gene. CDR3 amino acids: CASTPRPGTGANVLTF. CDR3 bases: TGTGCCAGCACCCCCCGACCGGGGACAGGGGCCAACGTCCTGACTTTC.

The chain links TRBV21-1 to TRBJ2-5; the DNA was not used to check the table's D call, TRBD2. TRBV21-1 is marked as a pseudogene. The CDR3 is 16 residues long. CDR3 nucleotides: TGTGCCAGCAGCAAATACTGCGGCGGGGTCCAAGAGACCCAGTACTTC. Protein product: CASSKYCGGVQETQYF.

J is TRBJ2-7 and V is TRBV4-1; 8 bases line up with TRBD1. CDR3 size: 14 residues. Germline CDR1 is MGHRA and CDR2 is YSYEKL. Germline trimming cut 0 bases from V and 6 bases from J; bases unmatched to any gene: 4. CDR3: CASSQEGTGREQYF. CDR3 sequence (DNA): TGCGCCAGCAGCCAAGAAGGGACAGGCCGCGAGCAGTACTTC.

The chain uses TRBV7-8 and TRBJ2-5; D is unclear. The tail of the sequence fits TRBJ2-7 better, so the J call may be wrong. The germline CDR1 and CDR2 sequences are SGHVS and FQNEAQ. The CDR3 is made up of 12 amino acids. The CDR3 DNA sequence: TGTGCCAGCAGCGACGGATACTACGAGCAGTACTTC. Its translation: CASSDGYYEQYF.

The J gene is TRBJ2-3, the V gene TRBV13, with TRBD2 as a possible D gene (5 bases). Between the trimmed V and J ends, which lost 2 bases and 0 bases, there was a span of 18 bases. The CDR3 covers 18 residues. Germline CDR1 and CDR2: PRHDT and FYEKMQ (reference sequence). This CDR3 reads CASSLRRGSLVSTDTQYF. The CDR3 region has the DNA TGTGCCAGCAGCTTAAGACGGGGTAGCCTTGTCAGCACAGATACGCAGTATTTT.

This clone has just a few counts. The V gene is TRBV18, the J gene TRBJ1-1; 8 positions match TRBD1. This CDR3 spans 13 amino acids. Germline assignment: CDR1 KGHSH and CDR2 LQKENI. The trim removed 3 bases at V and 3 bases at J, leaving 0 bases unmatched. CDR3 residues: CASSPDRDTEAFF. DNA of the CDR3: TGTGCCAGCTCACCGGACAGGGACACTGAAGCTTTCTTT.

The rearrangement joins TRBV27 to TRBJ1-2; D remains ambiguous. Trimming cost V 2 bases and J 8 bases, with 18 bases left between them. CDR3 length equals 15 residues. Germline V gene data show CDR1 as MNHEY and CDR2 as SMNVEV (reference sequence). The chain's CDR3 is CASSLAGGYIEGYTF. As DNA, the CDR3 is TGTGCCAGCAGTTTAGCTGGCGGCTACATCGAGGGCTACACCTTC.

There are a few counts of this clone. V is TRBV7-2 and J is TRBJ1-3; a weak D match, TRBD1 (6 bases). V lost 5 bases and J lost 4, with 9 bases in between. CDR3 size: 13 residues. Germline CDR1 SGHTA, CDR2 FQGNSA. CDR3 loop: CASSTTGGNTIYF. The CDR3 DNA reads TGTGCCAGCAGCACCACAGGGGGAAACACCATATATTTT.

CDR3 DNA sequence: TGCGCCAGCAGCTTGTACGGGAGTGGAGAGACCCAGTACTTC. This gives the protein CASSLYGSGETQYF. The chain joins TRBV5-1 to TRBJ2-5; tentatively, D is TRBD2 (6 bases). V was shortened by 1 base and J by 4 bases, with 11 bases between the two germline ends. Germline assignment: CDR1 SGHRS and CDR2 YFSETQ. The CDR3 totals 14 residues.

This clone appeared once. The gene calls are TRBV27 and TRBJ2-1, with 8 bases identical to TRBD2. Looked up from germline, CDR1 is MNHEY and CDR2 is SMNVEV (reference sequence). CDR3 size: 15 residues. V shed 5 bases and J 0 bases; nucleotides not matched to a gene: 3. DNA for the CDR3: TGTGCCAGCAGTCCGGGAGGGAACTCCTACAATGAGCAGTTCTTC. It specifies CASSPGGNSYNEQFF.

The chain uses TRBV6-5 and TRBJ2-1; the match to TRBD1 covers 9 bases. J gave up 9 bases and V 6 bases, and 12 bases lay outside the gene matches. Germline CDR1 is MNHEY and CDR2 is SVGAGI. This CDR3 comprises 15 residues. Here the CDR3 reads CASSSGTGIYGEQFF. The CDR3 DNA reads as TGTGCCAGCAGCTCCGGGACAGGGATATATGGTGAGCAGTTCTTC.

A few counts support this clone. J is TRBJ2-2 and V is TRBV5-1, with 15 positions matching TRBD2. The CDR3 contains 16 residues. CDR1 is SGHRS and CDR2 is YFSETQ in the germline V gene. The V segment lost 3 bases and the J segment 5 bases; nucleotides outside the gene matches: 2. CDR3 region: CASSSGLAGGTGELFF. The DNA of the CDR3 is TGCGCCAGCAGCTCAGGACTAGCGGGAGGGACCGGGGAGCTGTTTTTT.

The chain is built from TRBV18 and TRBJ1-5; possible D gene TRBD1, 5 bases. Germline V gene data show CDR1 as KGHSH and CDR2 as LQKENI. V was shortened by 6 bases and J by 4 bases, with 10 bases between the two germline ends. This CDR3 has 13 amino acids. CDR3 nucleotides: TGTGCCAGCTCGGAGGGGCGTAATCAGCCCCAGCATTTT. Its protein is CASSEGRNQPQHF.

The J gene is TRBJ1-6, the V gene TRBV5-4; 8 nucleotides match TRBD1. Trimming removed 5 bases from V and 9 bases from J; junction bases left unmatched: 13. The CDR3 contains 16 residues. Per the germline V gene, CDR1 is SGHNT and CDR2 is YYREEE (reference sequence). The CDR3 region is CASRSSLQGVVSPLHF. For the CDR3, the DNA is TGTGCCAGCAGGTCTAGTTTACAGGGGGTCGTTTCACCCCTCCACTTT.

V gene TRBV5-1 combines with J gene TRBJ2-5; the D gene is possibly TRBD2 (5 bases). The CDR3 totals 14 residues. Trimming removed 2 bases at V and 1 base at J, with 9 bases between. Per the germline V gene, CDR1 is SGHRS and CDR2 is YFSETQ. CDR3 region: CASSFYAGQETQYF. CDR3 in DNA: TGCGCCAGCAGCTTTTACGCGGGCCAAGAGACCCAGTACTTC.

V is TRBV6-5 and J is TRBJ2-1, with D possibly TRBD1 on 6 matching bases. The CDR3 extends over 13 amino acids. V dropped 6 bases and J dropped 9 bases, with 15 bases sitting between them. The germline V gene has CDR1 MNHEY and CDR2 SVGAGI. CDR3 sequence (DNA): TGTGCCAGCAGAAAGGGTCTACAGGGTGAGCAGTTCTTC. Residues: CASRKGLQGEQFF.

The gene calls are TRBV27 and TRBJ2-7, with TRBD1 matching over 8 bases. Germline V lookup: CDR1 MNHEY, CDR2 SMNVEV (reference sequence). Losses at the gene ends were 5 bases for V and 3 bases for J; bases not matched to a gene: 18. The CDR3 extends over 18 amino acids. The CDR3 loop is CASSTPPGRGRKGYEQYF. The DNA for the CDR3 is TGTGCCAGCAGTACCCCCCCGGGCAGGGGGCGAAAAGGCTACGAGCAGTACTTC.

This clone was observed a few times. This chain uses TRBV30 with TRBJ2-3; the match to TRBD2 covers 9 bases. This CDR3 spans 12 amino acids. Germline V gene data show CDR1 as GTSNPN and CDR2 as SVGIG (reference sequence). V shed 5 bases and J 4 bases; nucleotides not matched to a gene: 1. The CDR3 nucleotides read TGTGCCTGGGGACTAGCGCCAGATACGCAGTATTTT. Its translation: CAWGLAPDTQYF.

A few counts support this clone. J is TRBJ2-7 and V is TRBV7-8; 8 nucleotides agree with TRBD2. Trimming at V came to 2 bases and at J to 2 bases, leaving 8 bases not matched to a gene. Germline CDR1 SGHVS, CDR2 FQNEAQ. This CDR3 is built from 16 residues. The CDR3 loop reads CASSLSGGGLAYEQYF. The CDR3 nucleotides are TGTGCCAGCAGCTTAAGCGGGGGCGGGCTGGCCTACGAGCAGTACTTC. Supplemented by reference TRBV7-8 and TRBJ2-7, the full variable domain reads GAGVSQSPRYKVAKRGQDVALRCDPISGHVSLFWYQQALGQGPEFLTYFQNEAQLDKSGLPSDRFFAERPEGSVSTLKIQRTQQEDSAVYLCASSLSGGGLAYEQYFGPGTRLTVT.

V usage is TRBV7-2 and J usage is TRBJ1-5; a weak D match, TRBD1 (6 bases). Per germline, CDR1 SGHTA and CDR2 FQGNSA. There are 13 residues in the CDR3. V was pared by 5 bases and J by 9 bases, with 14 bases between. CDR3: CASSQGPGGPQHF. The CDR3, as DNA: TGTGCCAGCAGCCAGGGGCCGGGGGGGCCCCAGCATTTT.

This clone was found a few times. Here the CDR3 reads CASRPNTKTYEQYF. The CDR3 nucleotides are TGTGCCAGTAGACCTAACACTAAAACCTACGAGCAGTACTTC. This chain connects TRBV19 to TRBJ2-7; D is uncertain. Germline CDR1 and CDR2: LNHDA and SQIVND (reference sequence). The CDR3 is 14 residues long. Trimming removed 6 bases from V and 2 bases from J, with 14 bases in between.

The V gene is TRBV7-2, the J gene TRBJ2-2; the D gene is possibly TRBD2 (5 bases). Trimming took 1 base from V and 5 from J, leaving 14 bases between them. The CDR3 totals 16 residues. Germline CDR1 SGHTA, CDR2 FQGNSA. As DNA, the CDR3 is TGTGCCAGCAGCTTAGTGACGGGATATGTAACCGGGGAGCTGTTTTTT. Amino acids: CASSLVTGYVTGELFF.

A few counts support this clone. The chain joins TRBV6-4 to TRBJ2-3; 7 nucleotides agree with TRBD2. Germline values: CDR1 MRHNA, CDR2 SNTAGT. The CDR3 spans 14 residues. V dropped 8 bases and J dropped 3; count of bases not matched to a gene: 8. Written as DNA, the CDR3 is TGTGCCAGCCGGTGGGCTAGCGGTACAGATACGCAGTATTTT. Translating it yields CASRWASGTDTQYF.

This chain joins TRBV7-9 and TRBJ1-4; a possible D gene is TRBD1 (6 bases). V was clipped by 6 bases and J by 4 bases, with 12 bases between them. Germline V lookup: CDR1 SEHNR, CDR2 FQNEAQ (reference sequence). The CDR3 sequence is 14 residues long. CDR3 in amino acids: CASSSDRYNEKLFF. The CDR3 coding sequence is TGTGCCAGCAGTTCGGACAGATATAATGAAAAACTGTTTTTT.

V and J are TRBV4-1 and TRBJ1-5, with D hard to call. Germline CDR1 MGHRA, CDR2 YSYEKL. Between the trimmed V and J ends, which lost 0 bases and 3 bases, there was a span of 3 bases. This CDR3 spans 13 amino acids. CDR3 in amino acids: CASSQDNNQPQHF. The CDR3 DNA is TGCGCCAGCAGCCAAGACAACAATCAGCCCCAGCATTTT.